Listed below are T cell receptor beta chains from one sample, sequenced in a study of beta chain features in type 1 diabetes. Assay used: immunoSEQ multiplex PCR; TCRdb lists only in-frame clones, some missing. The sample yields 640,000 or so clones, more than 13% seen once. The sample comprised naive CD4+ T cells from blood. These receptors all stem from a man aged 18 to 30 with type 1 diabetes. Each CDR3 is given with its conserved first and last residue. The D gene is left open where the match is weak.

J gene | D gene | V gene | CDR3 protein
TRBJ2-7 | TRBD2 | TRBV10-3 | CAISPGLGDSYEQYF
TRBJ1-5 | . | TRBV10-3 | CAISLEGHQPQHF
TRBJ2-6 | . | TRBV4-1 | CASSQDLRGSSGANVLTF
TRBJ1-5 | . | TRBV2 | CASRMDRYNQPQHF
TRBJ2-3 | . | TRBV20-1 | CSAPLGDTQYF
TRBJ1-3 | . | TRBV30 | CAWSEGARSGNTIYF
TRBJ1-2 | . | TRBV5-6 | CASSFGRPNYGYTF
TRBJ1-5 | . | TRBV6-1 | CASNPGSSNQPQHF
TRBJ2-7 | TRBD1 | TRBV7-2 | CASSPWTGSSYEQYF
TRBJ2-1 | . | TRBV5-6 | CASSTSGTTNNEQFF
TRBJ1-2 | . | TRBV2 | CASSPAVLSYTF
TRBJ1-2 | . | TRBV7-9 | CASSSMGYGYTF
TRBJ2-3 | TRBD1 | TRBV2 | CASSGQGHTDTQYF
TRBJ1-2 | . | TRBV2 | CASRDSGTSVGYTF
TRBJ2-5 | TRBD1 | TRBV7-2 | CASSLEGGRGGETQYF
TRBJ2-7 | . | TRBV30 | CAWSVDLLKQYF
TRBJ2-7 | . | TRBV6-5 | CASSYRQHSYEQYF
TRBJ1-2 | . | TRBV28 | CATSGHVYGYTF
TRBJ1-5 | TRBD1 | TRBV6-5 | CASRRQGTGNQPQHF
TRBJ2-1 | TRBD2 | TRBV5-1 | CASSPGLASLNEQFF
TRBJ2-1 | TRBD2 | TRBV14 | CASQLSGAYNEQFF
TRBJ2-1 | TRBD2 | TRBV5-4 | CASSLSRLSGGLNEQFF
TRBJ2-7 | . | TRBV2 | CASEGQGNEQYF
TRBJ2-4 | TRBD2 | TRBV6-6 | CASSSQGGTKNIQYF
TRBJ2-3 | . | TRBV29-1 | CSVQTGLLTSTDTQYF
TRBJ2-3 | . | TRBV6-4 | CASSDSFNTQYF
TRBJ1-1 | . | TRBV5-4 | CASSLKGAMNTEAFF
TRBJ2-2 | . | TRBV4-1 | CASSQDRDFTGELFF
TRBJ2-7 | . | TRBV28 | CASSSPSGTTYEQYF
TRBJ2-7 | TRBD1 | TRBV6-1 | CASSVPGTGAYEQYF
TRBJ2-2 | . | TRBV9 | CASSGTTNTGELFF
TRBJ2-1 | . | TRBV7-9 | CASSLVGVSYNEQFF
TRBJ2-6 | TRBD1 | TRBV30 | CAWRTGQGAPGANVLTF